The T cell receptor beta chain described here comes from a study of PD-1 blockade in mismatch repair-deficient tumors. Study summary: Patients had over ten mismatch repair-deficient cancer types and were previously treated and progressing. Study-wide points: Tumor-resident clones, often absent from pretreatment blood, expanded after pembrolizumab and then contracted.

A word on this clone: Its cognate antigen is unknown.

The CDR3 contains 16 residues. Germline values: CDR1 LGHNA, CDR2 YNFKEQ. V gave up 0 bases and J gave up 5 bases; unmatched junction bases: 8. Method: immunoSEQ multiplex PCR; TCRdb's copy keeps in-frame clones and lacks some. The data show roughly 14,000 clones, with roughly 84% seen just once and around a sixth held by the top ten. The chain is built from TRBV4-2 and TRBJ2-7; 9 nucleotides match TRBD1. This receptor was identified in an adult with mismatch repair-deficient cancer. The source was PBMCs, collected before pembrolizumab treatment. The CDR3: CASSQDLADRGHEQYF. CDR3 DNA sequence: TGTGCCAGCAGCCAAGATCTAGCGGACAGGGGCCACGAGCAGTACTTC.